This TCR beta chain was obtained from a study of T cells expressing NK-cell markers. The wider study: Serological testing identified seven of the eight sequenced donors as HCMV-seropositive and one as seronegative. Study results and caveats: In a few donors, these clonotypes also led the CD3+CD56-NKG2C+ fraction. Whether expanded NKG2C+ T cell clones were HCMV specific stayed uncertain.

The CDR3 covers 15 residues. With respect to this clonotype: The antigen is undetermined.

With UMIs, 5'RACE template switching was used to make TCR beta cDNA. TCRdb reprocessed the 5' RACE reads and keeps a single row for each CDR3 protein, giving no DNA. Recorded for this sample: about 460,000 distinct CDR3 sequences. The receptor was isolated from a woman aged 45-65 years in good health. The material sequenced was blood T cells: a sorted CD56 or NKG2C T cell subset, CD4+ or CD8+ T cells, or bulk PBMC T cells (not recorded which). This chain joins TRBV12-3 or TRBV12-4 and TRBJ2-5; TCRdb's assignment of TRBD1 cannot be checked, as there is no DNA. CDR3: CASSLGGVARETQYF.